These T cell receptor beta chains were read from a single sample in a study of T cells in Graves' hyperthyroidism and ophthalmopathy. Via MiXCR, TCRdb re-called the multiplex PCR reads, giving one row per CDR3 protein. The data show some 500,000 distinct CDR3 sequences, about 24% seen once. Source material: blood. The origin of the receptors is a woman aged 25 to 39 with Graves' ophthalmopathy. The CDR3 runs from the conserved cysteine through the conserved F or W. A D gene is named only where the DNA matches it firmly. Clone size is shown for a subset of rows, as once, few, many or a class of expanded clone.

J: TRBJ2-5; size: many; D: -; V: TRBV6-1; CDR3: CASSPRALDKETQYF; DNA: TGTGCCAGCAGTCCACGCGCGCTCGACAAAGAGACCCAGTACTTC
J: TRBJ2-2; size: many; D: TRBD2; V: TRBV6-2/TRBV6-3; CDR3: CASSYSAGLASTGELFF; DNA: TGTGCCAGCAGTTACTCGGCGGGACTAGCCTCCACCGGGGAGCTGTTTTTT
J: TRBJ2-2; size: many; D: -; V: TRBV27; CDR3: CASSLFWVGGELFF; DNA: TGTGCCAGCAGTTTATTTTGGGTCGGCGGGGAGCTGTTTTTT
J: TRBJ1-1; size: many; D: -; V: TRBV9; CDR3: CASSGEVSTEAFF; DNA: TGTGCCAGCAGCGGTGAAGTTTCCACTGAAGCTTTCTTT
J: TRBJ1-2; size: many; D: -; V: TRBV20-1; CDR3: CSAMRTETYGYTF; DNA: TGCAGTGCTATGAGAACAGAAACTTATGGCTACACCTTC
J: TRBJ1-2; size: -; D: TRBD1; V: TRBV7-9; CDR3: CASRPGQGMGYTF; DNA: TGTGCCAGCAGACCGGGACAGGGAATGGGCTACACCTTC
J: TRBJ1-1; size: few; D: -; V: TRBV27; CDR3: CASSLAGAIHMNTEAFF; DNA: TGTGCCAGCAGTTTGGCAGGGGCGATCCACATGAACACTGAAGCTTTCTTT
J: TRBJ1-2; size: many; D: -; V: TRBV7-2; CDR3: CASSQQGSSYGYTF; DNA: TGTGCCAGCAGCCAACAGGGCTCGAGCTATGGCTACACCTTC
J: TRBJ1-1; size: many; D: -; V: TRBV29-1; CDR3: CSVVRGDTEAFF; DNA: TGCAGCGTTGTGAGGGGCGACACTGAAGCTTTCTTT
J: TRBJ2-7; size: -; D: -; V: TRBV6-5; CDR3: CASSYSSITYEQYF; DNA: TGTGCCAGCAGTTACTCATCTATCACCTACGAGCAGTACTTC
J: TRBJ2-7; size: many; D: TRBD1; V: TRBV20-1; CDR3: CSAPGQTYEQYF; DNA: TGCAGTGCGCCGGGACAGACCTACGAGCAGTACTTC
J: TRBJ2-7; size: many; D: -; V: TRBV7-8; CDR3: CASSFSGGLNEQYF; DNA: TGTGCCAGCAGCTTTTCAGGGGGGCTGAACGAGCAGTACTTC
J: TRBJ2-7; size: many; D: TRBD1; V: TRBV30; CDR3: CAWSTGTGGFYEQYF; DNA: TGTGCCTGGTCAACCGGGACAGGGGGCTTCTACGAGCAGTACTTC
J: TRBJ2-7; size: many; D: -; V: TRBV4-1; CDR3: CASSQDGYEQYF; DNA: TGTGCCAGCAGCCAAGACGGCTACGAGCAGTACTTC
J: TRBJ1-1; size: many; D: -; V: TRBV19; CDR3: CASSIEINTEAFF; DNA: TGTGCCAGTAGTATAGAAATTAACACTGAAGCTTTCTTT
J: TRBJ1-3; size: many; D: -; V: TRBV10-3; CDR3: CATTYSGNTIYF; DNA: TGTGCCACGACATACTCTGGAAACACCATATATTTT
J: TRBJ2-7; size: -; D: -; V: TRBV12-3/TRBV12-4; CDR3: CASSLGTADEQYF; DNA: TGTGCCAGCAGTTTAGGGACTGCGGACGAGCAGTACTTC
J: TRBJ2-5; size: many; D: -; V: TRBV6-5; CDR3: CASITGLASETQYF; DNA: TGTGCCAGCATAACTGGGCTAGCGTCGGAGACCCAGTACTTC
J: TRBJ1-2; size: many; D: TRBD1; V: TRBV6-5; CDR3: CASSYVGQGDYGYTF; DNA: TGTGCCAGCAGTTACGTCGGACAGGGAGACTATGGCTACACCTTC
J: TRBJ2-7; size: many; D: -; V: TRBV29-1; CDR3: CSAIKPGFGNEQYF; DNA: TGCAGCGCCATCAAGCCAGGGTTCGGGAACGAGCAGTACTTC
J: TRBJ1-1; size: many; D: -; V: TRBV7-2; CDR3: CASSLLTVEAFF; DNA: TGTGCCAGCAGCTTGCTCACAGTTGAAGCTTTCTTT
J: TRBJ1-5; size: many; D: -; V: TRBV6-1; CDR3: CASSEVFQPQHF; DNA: TGTGCCAGCAGTGAGGTTTTTCAGCCCCAGCATTTT
J: TRBJ1-1; size: -; D: TRBD1; V: TRBV12-3/TRBV12-4; CDR3: CASSEGAPNTEAFF; DNA: TGTGCCAGCAGCGAGGGGGCGCCGAACACTGAAGCTTTCTTT
J: TRBJ2-5; size: -; D: TRBD1; V: TRBV12-3/TRBV12-4; CDR3: CASSSGTGVKETQYF; DNA: TGTGCCAGCAGTTCCGGGACAGGGGTCAAAGAGACCCAGTACTTC
J: TRBJ2-5; size: many; D: TRBD2; V: TRBV15; CDR3: CATSIPSGVETQYF; DNA: TGTGCCACCAGCATCCCTAGCGGGGTGGAGACCCAGTACTTC
J: TRBJ1-2; size: many; D: -; V: TRBV4-2; CDR3: CASSQEEEPYGYTF; DNA: TGTGCCAGCAGCCAAGAAGAGGAACCCTATGGCTACACCTTC
J: TRBJ1-2; size: many; D: -; V: TRBV19; CDR3: CASSIQAYGYTF; DNA: TGTGCCAGTAGTATCCAGGCCTATGGCTACACCTTC